This entry describes one TCR beta chain. This clonotype was seen many times. It has no known antigen specificity. Per-base qualities were not stored, and no clone one base away is much larger. The CDR3 numbers 13 residues from cysteine through phenylalanine. Just CDR3 DNA is preserved here, 39 bases in frame from base 1. Germline trimming amounts to 2 bases on V and 3 bases on J, with 0 as the count of junction bases outside the gene matches. Library preparation was by RT-PCR. Reads for this sample came from an Illumina HiSeq 2500. TCRdb applied fastp at Q25 and MiXCR to the public reads, then kept only in-frame beta chains. Rows matching on CDR3 protein sequence are summarized as one entry with the most common DNA and genes. This sample is represented by hundreds of thousands of distinct CDR3 sequences; 15% to 20% of them were singletons. Approximately 10% of the sample comes from the top ten. This entry belongs to a study of response to subunit inactivated influenza vaccine (dated by TCRdb to 2016 to 2019). Regarding the complete study: The study used deep quantitative T cell receptor repertoire profiling to track responses to a trivalent subunit inactivated influenza vaccine.

Paper-wide results and their limitations: It was suggested by the authors that each seasonal influenza vaccination may recruit only a limited number of new T cells.

The chain employs TRBV12-3 or TRBV12-4 and TRBJ2-5; 7 junctional bases match TRBD2. The material was PBMCs from blood, obtained approximately 5 days after vaccination. The source of this sequence is a man aged 45 to 65 who received an inactivated influenza vaccine. Donor details come from another sample of the same person, matched by shared clones. In nucleotide form, the sequence is TGTGCCAGCAGTTTAAGCGGGGAAGAGACCCAGTACTTC. It is translated as CASSLSGEETQYF.